Below are 3 T cell receptor beta chains sequenced from a single sample in a study of blood T cell repertoires in COVID-19. TCRdb's table, derived via immunoSEQ multiplex PCR, lists solely in-frame clones and lacks some. This table holds more than 30,000 clones, about 88% found once. The specimen sequenced was peripheral blood. The receptors here all came from a man aged 55 to 70 with active COVID-19.

The chain employs TRBV6-4 and TRBJ1-1, with D possibly TRBD1 on 5 matching bases. Germline values: CDR1 MRHNA, CDR2 SNTAGT. The CDR3 sequence is 15 residues long. V lost 8 bases, J lost 0 bases, and 16 bases lay in between. This CDR3 is CASRAAAGMNTEAFF. The CDR3 DNA is TGTGCCAGCCGTGCTGCCGCAGGGATGAACACTGAAGCTTTCTTT.

This clone was seen a handful of times. CDR3 sequence: CASSELAGSYNEQFF. The DNA of the CDR3 is TGTGCCAGCAGTGAACTAGCGGGCTCCTACAATGAGCAGTTCTTC. The V gene is TRBV6-4, the J gene TRBJ2-1; TRBD2 matches 9 bases. This CDR3 has 15 amino acids. Per germline, CDR1 MRHNA and CDR2 SNTAGT. V lost 3 bases and J lost 0; bases outside the gene matches: 0.

The chain carries TRBV29-1 and TRBJ2-1; D is unresolved. The CDR3 spans 10 residues. The ends were cut back, 8 bases at V and 9 bases at J, with 11 bases in the middle. Germline-derived CDR1 and CDR2 are SQVTM and ANQGSEA. CDR3 DNA: TGCAGCTTACGAACGGGTGAGCAGTTCTTC. This encodes CSLRTGEQFF.